The 22 T cell receptor beta chains presented below share a single source sample, sequenced in a study of CD8+CD57+ T cells in acquired aplastic anemia. In patients chosen for sequencing, flow cytometry had shown CD8+CD57+ cell expansion. It was genomic DNA that served as the template for profiling TCR beta VDJ and CDR3. From the reads, TCRdb called clonotypes with MiXCR, one entry per CDR3 protein. The table records approximately 300,000 distinct CDR3 sequences, under 60% of them present only once. Sequencing was carried out using sorted CD4+, CD8+, or CD8+CD57+ T cells (not recorded which) from PBMCs. The receptors were gathered from a human donor with aplastic anemia.

The chain has TRBV20-1 and TRBJ2-1; TRBD1 aligns across 8 bases. CDR1 is DFQATT and CDR2 is SNEGSKA in the germline V gene (reference sequence). With V trimmed by 6 bases and J by 8 bases, 21 bases remained unmatched. CDR3 size: 17 residues. The DNA of the CDR3 is TGCAGTGCAAGCACGGGACAGGCGGCCCGGATGGTCGATGAGCAGTTCTTC. This translates into CSASTGQAARMVDEQFF.

With respect to this clonotype: This may be a read error, as it is one base from a much larger clone. V and J are TRBV6-6 and TRBJ1-1; 8 positions match TRBD1. Germline V gene sequence: CDR1 MNHNY, CDR2 SVGAGI (reference sequence). The CDR3 spans 15 residues. V was pared by 2 bases and J by 10 bases, with 12 bases of the junction left unmatched. CDR3 amino acids: CASSYPGQGAGVAFF. CDR3 nucleotides: TGTGCCAGCAGTTACCCGGGCCAGGGGGCAGGTGTAGCTTTCTTT.

This clonotype was observed at least ten times. For the CDR3, the DNA is TGTGCCAGTAGTAGGGGGTCAACAACTAATGAAAAACTGTTTTTT. Amino acid sequence: CASSRGSTTNEKLFF. The rearrangement uses TRBV19 and TRBJ1-4, with TRBD1 as a possible D gene (5 bases). The CDR3 contains 15 residues. The ends were cut back, 4 bases at V and 0 bases at J, with 9 bases in the middle. CDR1 is LNHDA and CDR2 is SQIVND in the germline V gene (reference sequence).

The rearrangement uses TRBV19 and TRBJ1-5; 10 bases agree with TRBD1. CDR1 LNHDA and CDR2 SQIVND come from the germline V gene (reference sequence). The CDR3 runs to 14 residues. With 8 bases clipped from V and 5 bases from J, the junction kept 6 bases outside the gene matches. The CDR3 here is CASGDRGRHQPQHF. As DNA, the CDR3 is TGTGCCAGTGGGGACAGGGGAAGGCATCAGCCCCAGCATTTT.

The V call is TRBV20-1, the J call TRBJ2-7; D possibly uses TRBD1 or TRBD2 (5 bases each). The germline V gene has CDR1 DFQATT and CDR2 SNEGSKA (reference sequence). This CDR3 has 13 amino acids. The V and J ends lost 1 base and 5 bases respectively, with 12 bases between them. The CDR3 protein is CSARGLGENEQYF. CDR3 nucleotides: TGCAGTGCTAGAGGCCTGGGGGAAAACGAGCAGTACTTC.

This clonotype was seen ten or more times. The chain is built from TRBV12-3 or TRBV12-4 and TRBJ1-2; D is possibly TRBD1 (6 bases). CDR3 length: 15 residues. V lost 5 bases to trimming and J lost 1 base, with 14 bases between them. The CDR3 sequence: CASSPRRDNNYGYTF. The CDR3 nucleotides are TGTGCCAGCAGTCCGCGCCGGGACAATAACTATGGCTACACCTTC.

The genes are TRBV19 and TRBJ1-1, with a possible D match to TRBD1 (6 bases). This CDR3 comprises 15 residues. Looked up from germline, CDR1 is LNHDA and CDR2 is SQIVND (reference sequence). V lost 7 bases, J lost 5 bases, and 20 bases lay in between. The DNA for the CDR3 is TGTGCCAGTACCGACGGGGGGGGGGCTTGGACTGAAGCTTTCTTT. Translation: CASTDGGGAWTEAFF.

The J gene is TRBJ2-1, the V gene TRBV7-6, with 8 bases fitting TRBD2. CDR1 and CDR2 from the germline V gene are SGHVS and FNYEAQ. The V and J ends lost 5 bases and 5 bases, in that order; junction bases with no gene match: 8. CDR3 length equals 15 residues. The CDR3 region has the DNA TGTGCCAGCAGCCTTATGCTAGCGGGCAACAATGAGCAGTTCTTC. Protein product: CASSLMLAGNNEQFF.

Ten or more counts support this clonotype. The J gene is TRBJ2-1, the V gene TRBV6-1; TRBD2 agrees at 13 bases. Trimming cost V 4 bases and J 2 bases; bases outside gene matches: 2. This CDR3 has 16 residues. Germline V lookup: CDR1 MNHNS, CDR2 SASEGT. The DNA of the CDR3 is TGTGCCAGCAGTGCCGGACTAGCGGGAGCCTACAATGAGCAGTTCTTC. It codes for CASSAGLAGAYNEQFF.

The chain uses TRBV7-2 and TRBJ2-7; D not certain. The CDR3 has 11 residues. Between the trimmed V and J ends, which lost 10 bases and 6 bases, there was a span of 13 bases. Per germline, CDR1 SGHTA and CDR2 FQGNSA. CDR3 residues: CATSPGREQYF. CDR3 nucleotides: TGTGCCACCTCACCAGGTCGCGAGCAGTACTTC. The whole variable domain, remainder taken from reference TRBV7-2 and TRBJ2-7, is GAGVSQSPSNKVTEKGKDVELRCDPISGHTALYWYRQSLGQGLEFLIYFQGNSAPDKSGLPSDRFSAERTGGSVSTLTIQRTQQEDSAVYLCATSPGREQYFGPGTRLTVT.

This clonotype was detected a few times. This rearrangement joins TRBV7-9 to TRBJ2-2, with 11 bases matching TRBD1. Germline values: CDR1 SEHNR, CDR2 FQNEAQ (reference sequence). The CDR3 runs 16 residues. J was trimmed by 5 bases and V by 4 bases; bases with no gene match: 6. Here the CDR3 DNA reads TGTGCCAGCAGCTCATCGGGACAGGGGGTAACCGGGGAGCTGTTTTTT. Amino acids: CASSSSGQGVTGELFF.

The CDR3 DNA sequence: TGTGCCAGCAGTTGGCAACCGACTAGCGGAGGCACAGATACGCAGTATTTT. Its protein is CASSWQPTSGGTDTQYF. The chain carries TRBV12-3 or TRBV12-4 and TRBJ2-3; 9 bases map to TRBD2. This CDR3 region has 17 residues. J gave up 1 base and V 4 bases, and 9 bases lay outside the gene matches.

The chain carries TRBV5-6 and TRBJ1-6; unclear D gene. The V and J ends lost 4 bases and 9 bases respectively, with 5 bases between them. This CDR3 is built from 11 residues. Germline V gives CDR1 SGHDT, CDR2 YYEEEE. The CDR3 loop is CASSRRSPLHF. In DNA form, the CDR3 reads TGTGCCAGCAGCCGACGTTCACCCCTCCACTTT.

V gene TRBV10-1 combines with J gene TRBJ1-3; D uncertain. The CDR3 totals 15 residues. Germline assignment: CDR1 WNHNN and CDR2 SYGVQD (reference sequence). V was pared by 2 bases and J by 0 bases, with 8 bases between. The CDR3 nucleotides are TGCGCCAGCAGTGAGACGCAGGACTCTGGAAACACCATATATTTT. Translating gives CASSETQDSGNTIYF.

A word on this clonotype: A read error may be the cause here, since a much bigger clone is one base away. The chain links TRBV14 to TRBJ2-3; 9 bases map to TRBD1. The CDR3 totals 14 residues. Germline V gives CDR1 SGHDN, CDR2 FVKESK. The ends lost 2 bases at V and 6 bases at J; junction bases unmatched: 3. Here the CDR3 reads CASSQKGTGDTQYF. CDR3 DNA: TGTGCCAGCAGCCAAAAGGGGACAGGGGATACGCAGTATTTT.

This clonotype came up a few times. This chain joins TRBV19 and TRBJ1-6, with D possibly matching TRBD1 (5 bases). The V gene lost 4 bases and the J gene lost 9 bases, with 10 bases spanning the gap. CDR1 and CDR2 from the germline V gene are LNHDA and SQIVND (reference sequence). There are 13 residues in the CDR3. The CDR3 DNA reads TGTGCCAGTAGTACCAGACAGAGTTCACCCCTCCACTTT. Its protein is CASSTRQSSPLHF. Drawing the rest from reference TRBV19 and TRBJ1-6, the complete variable domain is DGGITQSPKYLFRKEGQNVTLSCEQNLNHDAMYWYRQDPGQGLRLIYYSQIVNDFQKGDIAEGYSVSREKKESFPLTVTSAQKNPTAFYLCASSTRQSSPLHFGNGTRLTVT.

The chain carries TRBV7-3 and TRBJ1-3; D ambiguous. CDR1 and CDR2 from the germline V gene are SGHTA and FQGTGA. V was clipped by 5 bases and J by 1 base, with 18 bases between them. The CDR3 length is 17 residues. The CDR3 coding sequence is TGTGCCAGCAGCCCAACGGGCAGGACCTTATCTGGAAACACCATATATTTT. The encoded protein is CASSPTGRTLSGNTIYF.

This clonotype came up many times. The chain combines TRBV7-6 with TRBJ1-2; D may be TRBD1 (5 bases). Germline V gene lookup returns CDR1 SGHVS and CDR2 FNYEAQ. Trimming left V 0 bases short and J 4 bases short, with 9 bases between. The CDR3 has 14 residues. CDR3 nucleotides: TGTGCCAGCAGCTTAGCGCACAGGTCCTATGGCTACACCTTC. Amino acids: CASSLAHRSYGYTF.

The chain joins TRBV5-1 to TRBJ2-7, with D tentatively TRBD2 (6 bases). Germline V gene data show CDR1 as SGHRS and CDR2 as YFSETQ. V was cut by 4 bases and J by 0 bases, with 20 bases left in between. The CDR3 loop spans 17 amino acids. CDR3 DNA: TGCGCCAGCAGCCCCCCCCGGACCGGGACTCCCTCCTACGAGCAGTACTTC. Translated: CASSPPRTGTPSYEQYF.

This clonotype was observed a few times. This chain links TRBV10-3 with TRBJ2-7; TRBD1 might be the D (5 bases). This CDR3 comprises 15 residues. V lost 0 bases and J 6 bases, leaving 15 bases between the germline ends. Germline V gene lookup returns CDR1 ENHRY and CDR2 SYGVKD. This chain's CDR3 is CAISESGQGTTEQYF. The CDR3 nucleotides are TGTGCCATCAGTGAGTCGGGGCAGGGAACTACCGAGCAGTACTTC.

This sequence joins TRBV7-3 and TRBJ2-2; 11 nucleotides align to TRBD2. The CDR3 is 16 amino acids. CDR1 is SGHTA and CDR2 is FQGTGA in the germline V gene. J gave up 2 bases and V 5 bases, and 4 bases lay outside the gene matches. CDR3 nucleotide sequence: TGTGCCAGCAGCCTCAGACTAGCGGGAAACACCGGGGAGCTGTTTTTT. Translating it yields CASSLRLAGNTGELFF.

This clonotype was counted between two and nine times. The chain is built from TRBV19 and TRBJ2-7; 7 bases are shared with TRBD1. The V gene's germline CDR1 is LNHDA and CDR2 SQIVND (reference sequence). Trimming took 3 bases from V and 3 from J; bases not matched to a gene: 5. This CDR3 is 14 amino acids long. The CDR3 nucleotides read TGTGCCAGTAGTATCCCAGGGGGAATCTACGAGCAGTACTTC. This encodes CASSIPGGIYEQYF.